What follows are 9 T cell receptor beta chains derived from one specimen sequenced in a study of blood T cell repertoires in COVID-19. Using immunoSEQ multiplex PCR, the repertoire was profiled, and TCRdb retains in-frame clones only, with some absent. The sample has approximately 170,000 clones, around 84% seen once. Specimen: PBMCs or T cells enriched from blood (not recorded which). These receptors all stem from a woman between 45 and 60 years old who had recovered from COVID-19.

This clone was seen a single time. This same CDR3 is encoded by further DNA sequences in the sample. The chain uses TRBV5-1 and TRBJ2-6; D not resolved. This CDR3 region has 15 residues. The V gene's germline CDR1 is SGHRS and CDR2 YFSETQ. Trimming cost V 2 bases and J 4 bases, with 10 bases left between them. Here the CDR3 reads CASSFSGSGANVLTF. The CDR3 coding sequence is TGCGCCAGCAGCTTTTCGGGTTCGGGGGCCAACGTCCTGACTTTC. Full variable domain (outside the CDR3, taken from reference TRBV5-1 and TRBJ2-6): KAGVTQTPRYLIKTRGQQVTLSCSPISGHRSVSWYQQTPGQGLQFLFEYFSETQRNKGNFPGRFSGRQFSNSRSEMNVSTLELGDSALYLCASSFSGSGANVLTFGAGSRLTVL.

The V gene is TRBV29-1, the J gene TRBJ2-7; 7 bases line up with TRBD1. Germline values: CDR1 SQVTM, CDR2 ANQGSEA. The CDR3 loop spans 13 amino acids. After removal of 4 bases from V and 2 bases from J, the junction contained 5 bases not matched to a gene. CDR3 residues: CSVARGKTYEQYF. For the CDR3, the DNA is TGCAGCGTTGCCAGGGGGAAGACCTACGAGCAGTACTTC.

The rearrangement uses TRBV27 and TRBJ2-5; 11 bases are a match to TRBD1. The CDR3 contains 17 residues. The germline gives CDR1 MNHEY, CDR2 SMNVEV (reference sequence). V lost 4 bases and J lost 1; bases outside the gene matches: 8. In DNA form, the CDR3 reads TGTGCCAGCAGTTCCGACCGCGGGACAGGGGGCCAAGAGACCCAGTACTTC. It encodes CASSSDRGTGGQETQYF.

V gene TRBV19 combines with J gene TRBJ1-2; possibly TRBD1 for D (6 bases). The germline V gene has CDR1 LNHDA and CDR2 SQIVND (reference sequence). The germline V and J ends were trimmed by 4 bases and 4 bases, with 13 bases remaining between them. CDR3 length equals 14 residues. DNA of the CDR3: TGTGCCAGTAGTAGTCCACAGGGAGTCTATGGCTACACCTTC. Translating it yields CASSSPQGVYGYTF.

The CDR3 reads CASSLTGTGVFTEAFF. The CDR3 coding sequence is TGCGCCAGCAGCTTGACCGGGACAGGGGTATTCACTGAAGCTTTCTTT. This chain links TRBV5-1 with TRBJ1-1; 10 bases match TRBD1. This CDR3 has 16 amino acids. J lost 4 bases, V lost 1 base, and 7 bases had no gene match. CDR1 and CDR2 (germline): SGHRS, YFSETQ.

This chain links TRBV28 with TRBJ2-1; D is possibly TRBD2 (6 bases). The V gene's germline CDR1 is MDHEN and CDR2 SYDVKM. The V and J ends lost 2 bases and 4 bases respectively, with 15 bases between them. CDR3 length: 16 residues. CDR3 loop: CASSLGGTQGYNEQFF. Here the CDR3 DNA reads TGTGCCAGCAGTTTAGGAGGGACTCAAGGGTACAATGAGCAGTTCTTC.

This CDR3 reads CASSLAGYQPQHF. Written as DNA, the CDR3 is TGTGCCAGCAGCCTGGCAGGATATCAGCCCCAGCATTTT. V and J are TRBV12-3 or TRBV12-4 and TRBJ1-5; D is undetermined. This CDR3 spans 13 amino acids. Trimming shortened V by 6 bases and J by 5 bases, and 11 bases separated the two germline ends.

This clone has just one count. This chain joins TRBV14 and TRBJ2-3; 8 positions match TRBD2. This CDR3 is 14 amino acids long. Germline values: CDR1 SGHDN, CDR2 FVKESK. V lost 3 bases to trimming and J lost 4 bases; unmatched junction nucleotides: 3. The CDR3 DNA reads TGTGCCAGCAGCCAGGCGGGACTAGCAGATACGCAGTATTTT. It yields the protein CASSQAGLADTQYF.

The chain has TRBV7-2 and TRBJ2-7, with 8 positions matching TRBD2. Germline V CDR1 and CDR2: SGHTA, FQGNSA. The CDR3 totals 16 residues. The J segment lost 7 bases and the V segment lost 4 bases, leaving 15 bases of the junction unmatched. CDR3 sequence: CASSSTPGRGGREQYF. As DNA, the CDR3 is TGTGCCAGCAGCTCGACCCCTGGGCGCGGGGGGAGGGAGCAGTACTTC.